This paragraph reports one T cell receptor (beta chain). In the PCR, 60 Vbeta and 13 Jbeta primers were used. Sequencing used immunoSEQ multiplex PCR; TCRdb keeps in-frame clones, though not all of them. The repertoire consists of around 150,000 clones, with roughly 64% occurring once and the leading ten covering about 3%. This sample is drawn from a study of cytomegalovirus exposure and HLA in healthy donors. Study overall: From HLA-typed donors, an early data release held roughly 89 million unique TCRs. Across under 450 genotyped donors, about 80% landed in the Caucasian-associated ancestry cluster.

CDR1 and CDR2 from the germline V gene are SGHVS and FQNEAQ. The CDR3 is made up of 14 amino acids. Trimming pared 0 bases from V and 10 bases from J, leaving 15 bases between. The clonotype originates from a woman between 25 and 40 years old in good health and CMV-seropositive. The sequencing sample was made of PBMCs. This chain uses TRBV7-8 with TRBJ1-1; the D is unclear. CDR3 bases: TGTGCCAGCAGCTTAGCAGAAACTCCCCTGAGAGCTTTCTTT. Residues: CASSLAETPLRAFF.